These 14 T cell receptor beta chains share one sample of origin, sequenced in a study of CD8 T cells in Susac syndrome. A quantity of roughly 0.5 to 1 ug RNA underwent reverse transcription using random hexamers. TCRdb reanalysed the immunoSEQ multiplex PCR reads using MiXCR and keeps one entry per CDR3 protein. The sample holds about 76,000 distinct CDR3 sequences; roughly nine tenths are singletons and the top ten take roughly 0.49%. The sequencing sample was made of CD8+ T cells from PBMCs. These receptors came from a human donor with multiple sclerosis.

The V and J genes are TRBV19 and TRBJ2-2; 12 nucleotides match TRBD2. The CDR3 length is 15 residues. Germline values: CDR1 LNHDA, CDR2 SQIVND (reference sequence). The J segment lost 6 bases and the V segment lost 5 bases, leaving 4 bases of the junction unmatched. CDR3 region: CASSLRLAGAGELFF. Here the CDR3 DNA reads TGTGCCAGTAGTCTCAGACTAGCGGGAGCCGGGGAGCTGTTTTTT. The whole variable domain, remainder taken from reference TRBV19 and TRBJ2-2, is DGGITQSPKYLFRKEGQNVTLSCEQNLNHDAMYWYRQDPGQGLRLIYYSQIVNDFQKGDIAEGYSVSREKKESFPLTVTSAQKNPTAFYLCASSLRLAGAGELFFGEGSRLTVL.

V gene TRBV6-2 or TRBV6-3 combines with J gene TRBJ2-3; D call uncertain. Trimming left V 8 bases short and J 5 bases short, with 11 bases between. This CDR3 is built from 12 residues. CDR1 MNHEY and CDR2 SVGEGT come from the germline V gene. The CDR3: CASGDIGDTQYF. The CDR3 bases are TGTGCCAGCGGTGATATAGGAGATACGCAGTATTTT.

The chain joins TRBV7-9 to TRBJ2-1; D remains unclear. Per germline, CDR1 SEHNR and CDR2 FQNEAQ (reference sequence). V was trimmed by 5 bases and J by 3 bases, leaving 8 bases between them. The CDR3 loop spans 13 amino acids. The CDR3 region is CASSRDGYNEQFF. CDR3 coding DNA: TGTGCCAGCAGCCGAGACGGCTACAATGAGCAGTTCTTC.

The rearrangement joins TRBV9 to TRBJ2-5, with TRBD1 matching 10 bases. V lost 3 bases, J lost 4 bases, and 6 bases stayed unmatched. Germline loops: CDR1 SGDLS, CDR2 YYNGEE. The CDR3 has 15 residues. CDR3 in amino acids: CASSGDRGPGETQYF. The CDR3 region has the DNA TGTGCCAGCAGCGGAGACAGGGGGCCTGGAGAGACCCAGTACTTC.

The genes are TRBV29-1 and TRBJ2-7; possibly TRBD1 for D (6 bases). The V end lost 6 bases, the J end lost 1 base, and 13 bases lay between the germline ends. Germline V lookup: CDR1 SQVTM, CDR2 ANQGSEA. The CDR3 runs 13 residues. As DNA, the CDR3 is TGCAGCGTCGATACAGGGAAGTCCTACGAGCAGTACTTC. Its translation: CSVDTGKSYEQYF.

The V gene is TRBV11-2, the J gene TRBJ2-2; a weak D match, TRBD1 (5 bases). The V and J ends lost 7 bases and 5 bases respectively, with 5 bases between them. CDR1 is SGHAT, CDR2 FQNNGV, per germline. This CDR3 region has 11 residues. CDR3 DNA: TGTGCCAGCACAGGGACCGGGGAGCTGTTTTTT. This codes for CASTGTGELFF.

The CDR3 nucleotides read TGTGCCAGCAGTCCAGAGCTCTCTGGAAACACCATATATTTT. Protein sequence: CASSPELSGNTIYF. The gene calls are TRBV27 and TRBJ1-3, with D uncertain. The CDR3 sequence is 14 residues long. Germline V gene sequence: CDR1 MNHEY, CDR2 SMNVEV (reference sequence). The ends were cut back, 5 bases at V and 0 bases at J, with 8 bases in the middle.

The V call is TRBV19, the J call TRBJ2-7; maybe TRBD2 (6 bases). V was shortened by 7 bases and J by 2 bases, with 15 bases between the two germline ends. The CDR3 runs 14 residues. Germline-derived CDR1 and CDR2 are LNHDA and SQIVND (reference sequence). CDR3: CASNMGGTPYEQYF. DNA for the CDR3: TGTGCCAGTAACATGGGAGGCACTCCCTACGAGCAGTACTTC.

This clonotype was recorded a few times. V is TRBV5-4 and J is TRBJ1-1, with 10 bases lining up with TRBD1. The V segment lost 5 bases and the J segment 1 base; nucleotides outside the gene matches: 2. Per the germline V gene, CDR1 is SGHNT and CDR2 is YYREEE (reference sequence). This CDR3 region has 14 residues. The CDR3, as DNA: TGTGCCAGCAGTCGGGACAGGGGGAACACTGAAGCTTTCTTT. Amino acid sequence: CASSRDRGNTEAFF.

The chain combines TRBV27 with TRBJ2-7; D is perhaps TRBD1 or TRBD2 (5 bases each). This CDR3 contains 14 residues. The germline CDR1 and CDR2 sequences are MNHEY and SMNVEV (reference sequence). Trimming stripped 10 bases from V and 6 bases from J, with 22 bases between. The CDR3 reads CATREEAGTSEQYF. The DNA of the CDR3 is TGTGCCACAAGAGAGGAAGCAGGGACGTCCGAGCAGTACTTC.

The chain couples TRBV11-3 to TRBJ2-5, with D possibly being TRBD1 (6 bases). In germline, CDR1 is SGHNT, CDR2 YENEEA. This CDR3 comprises 16 residues. V gave up 5 bases and J gave up 1 base, with 17 bases separating them. The CDR3 loop reads CASSQQPDSLQETQYF. The CDR3 bases are TGTGCCAGCAGCCAACAGCCGGACAGTCTCCAAGAGACCCAGTACTTC.

The chain carries TRBV27 and TRBJ2-6; no clear D gene. Germline V gives CDR1 MNHEY, CDR2 SMNVEV (reference sequence). The CDR3 extends over 16 amino acids. V was cut by 6 bases and J by 0 bases, with 12 bases left in between. The CDR3, as DNA: TGTGCCAGCAGCTTGGTGGGGTCCTCTGGGGCCAACGTCCTGACTTTC. It encodes CASSLVGSSGANVLTF.

The CDR3 DNA sequence: TGCGCCAGCAGCCAAGGGTCTGGCCGGGCTAGTGAGCAGTTCTTC. It encodes CASSQGSGRASEQFF. This rearrangement joins TRBV4-3 to TRBJ2-1, with D unclear. This CDR3 spans 15 amino acids. Trimming removed 1 base at V and 9 bases at J, with 16 bases between. Germline V CDR1 and CDR2: LGHNA, YSLEER.

The chain combines TRBV12-3 or TRBV12-4 with TRBJ2-7; no reliable D call. Trimming stripped 3 bases from V and 0 bases from J, with 9 bases between. This CDR3 comprises 14 residues. CDR3 protein: CASSFPGRSYEQYF. The CDR3 nucleotides read TGTGCCAGCAGTTTCCCGGGCCGCTCCTACGAGCAGTACTTC.